The 11 T cell receptor beta chains given below trace back to one sample, sequenced in a study of blood T cell repertoires in COVID-19. Sequencing used immunoSEQ multiplex PCR; TCRdb keeps in-frame clones, though not all of them. Of 150,000 to 200,000 clones in the sample, 82% are singletons; the top ten hold 4.5% to 6.5%. Source material: PBMCs or T cells enriched from blood (not recorded which). Receptor source: a woman aged 55 to 70 with acute COVID-19.

V usage is TRBV11-2 and J usage is TRBJ2-2; 8 bases line up with TRBD2. CDR1 and CDR2 from the germline V gene are SGHAT and FQNNGV. The CDR3 loop spans 15 amino acids. V shed 6 bases, J shed 4 bases, and the junction held 7 bases outside the gene matches. In DNA, the CDR3 is TGTGCCAGCAGTCTTAGCGGGGCCGGCACCGGGGAGCTGTTTTTT. As protein: CASSLSGAGTGELFF.

This sequence joins TRBV7-8 and TRBJ2-7; 9 bases map to TRBD2. V was clipped by 3 bases and J by 4 bases; unmatched bases: 10. The CDR3 spans 16 residues. The germline V gene encodes CDR1 SGHVS and CDR2 FQNEAQ. The CDR3 spells CASSFRPGGRAYEQYF. In nucleotides, the CDR3 is TGTGCCAGCAGCTTCCGTCCGGGCGGGAGGGCTTACGAGCAGTACTTC.

This clone was picked up one time. The rearrangement links TRBV11-3 to TRBJ2-3; TRBD2 agrees at 11 bases. This CDR3 has 14 amino acids. The V segment lost 5 bases and the J segment 4 bases; nucleotides outside the gene matches: 2. The V gene's germline CDR1 is SGHNT and CDR2 YENEEA. The CDR3 DNA sequence: TGTGCCAGCAGCCCGGGACTAGCGGCAGATACGCAGTATTTT. Its translation is CASSPGLAADTQYF.

This clone was picked up a small number of times. This rearrangement joins TRBV11-2 to TRBJ2-1; 10 bases fit TRBD2. J gave up 0 bases and V 4 bases, and 12 bases lay outside the gene matches. The V gene's germline CDR1 is SGHAT and CDR2 FQNNGV. CDR3 length equals 19 residues. The CDR3 DNA follows: TGTGCCAGCAGCTCCGGGACTAGCGTAACTGAAATCTCCTACAATGAGCAGTTCTTC. Translation: CASSSGTSVTEISYNEQFF.

The gene calls are TRBV9 and TRBJ2-1, with TRBD2 matching over 13 bases. The CDR3 consists of 14 residues. J gave up 7 bases and V 3 bases, and 1 base lay outside the gene matches. Germline lookup yields CDR1 SGDLS and CDR2 YYNGEE. The CDR3 here is CASSGTSGGNEQFF. In DNA, the CDR3 is TGTGCCAGCAGCGGGACTAGCGGGGGTAATGAGCAGTTCTTC.

This chain links TRBV7-2 with TRBJ1-4, with D possibly TRBD1 on 5 matching bases. CDR1 and CDR2 (germline): SGHTA, FQGNSA. Trimming removed 5 bases at V and 13 bases at J, with 14 bases between. This CDR3 contains 12 residues. As DNA, the CDR3 is TGTGCCAGCAGCCGGCCCGGGGGAGGACTGTTTTTT. This codes for CASSRPGGGLFF.

The chain is built from TRBV19 and TRBJ1-5, with 7 bases lining up with TRBD1. The CDR3 covers 13 residues. V was pared by 7 bases and J by 3 bases, with 3 bases of the junction left unmatched. Germline CDR1 reads LNHDA; CDR2 reads SQIVND (reference sequence). The CDR3 loop reads CASKGQHNQPQHF. The DNA of the CDR3 is TGTGCCAGTAAGGGACAGCACAATCAGCCCCAGCATTTT.

This chain uses TRBV10-1 with TRBJ2-1; 12 bases are shared with TRBD2. This CDR3 comprises 16 residues. Germline V lookup: CDR1 WNHNN, CDR2 SYGVQD (reference sequence). Losses at the gene ends were 2 bases for V and 5 bases for J; bases not matched to a gene: 4. The DNA for the CDR3 is TGCGCCAGCAGTGAGGCAGGACTAGCGGGACACAATGAGCAGTTCTTC. Its protein is CASSEAGLAGHNEQFF.

This clone has just one count. The chain uses TRBV2 and TRBJ1-1, with D unresolved. The CDR3 totals 13 residues. Looked up from germline, CDR1 is SNHLY and CDR2 is FYNNEI. Trimming took 10 bases from V and 5 from J, leaving 17 bases between them. The CDR3 region has the DNA TGTGCCAACCAAGGCGGGGTACGAACTGAAGCTTTCTTT. It is translated as CANQGGVRTEAFF.

V is TRBV5-1 and J is TRBJ2-2; maybe TRBD2 (6 bases). Trimming left V 4 bases short and J 4 bases short, with 11 bases between. Germline-derived CDR1 and CDR2 are SGHRS and YFSETQ. The CDR3 is 14 amino acids. The CDR3, as DNA: TGCGCCAGCAGCCCTATCGGGGGCACCGGGGAGCTGTTTTTT. Its translation is CASSPIGGTGELFF. Full variable domain (remainder filled in from reference TRBV5-1 and TRBJ2-2): KAGVTQTPRYLIKTRGQQVTLSCSPISGHRSVSWYQQTPGQGLQFLFEYFSETQRNKGNFPGRFSGRQFSNSRSEMNVSTLELGDSALYLCASSPIGGTGELFFGEGSRLTVL.

This chain uses TRBV30 with TRBJ2-7; the match to TRBD2 covers 9 bases. CDR3 size: 15 residues. With V trimmed by 3 bases and J by 2 bases, 8 bases remained unmatched. The V gene's germline CDR1 is GTSNPN and CDR2 SVGIG (reference sequence). The CDR3 DNA reads TGTGCCTGGAGCGGGTCTTTAGCGGGAGCCTACGAGCAGTACTTC. Translating it yields CAWSGSLAGAYEQYF.